This T cell receptor beta chain was recorded in a study of OX40 agonist ivuxolimab in advanced cancers. Background for the entire study: Ivuxolimab was an agonistic, fully human IgG2 monoclonal antibody directed against OX40 (CD134), a costimulatory receptor. Intravenous ivuxolimab was administered to patients every 2 weeks at six dose levels: 0.01, 0.1, 0.3, 1.5, 3 and 10 mg/kg. Of the approximately 50 dose-escalation patients, hepatocellular carcinoma was present in about 20, melanoma in approximately 15, renal cell carcinoma in 9 and head and neck cancer in 9. In the dose-escalation cohort, around four fifths of patients were male, and the mean age was approximately 60 years, with a range of roughly 20 to 80. Patients were allowed to have had prior anti-PD-1, anti-PD-L1 or anti-CTLA-4 therapy, and approximately 41% of the dose-escalation patients had previously received checkpoint inhibitors. Partial responses occurred in three dose-escalation patients: two with cutaneous melanoma and one with hepatocellular carcinoma. Peripheral TCRbeta sequencing aimed to test whether ivuxolimab altered TCR sequence diversity and caused clonal T-cell expansion. The paper covers the monotherapy dose-escalation part of the phase I ivuxolimab trial, which included N of about 50 patients. Broader findings and caveats from the paper: Partial responders in the 0.1-3.0 mg/kg groups had among the lowest normalized peripheral clonal expansion, especially among CD8+ T cells. Low levels of normalized T-cell clonal expansion were also seen in some nonresponding patients. At doses of 0.1 to 3.0 mg/kg, clonal expansion of both CD4+ and CD8+ T cells in blood was seen between baseline and week 6. The antigen specificity of the peripheral T cells that underwent clonal expansion was not determined. After ivuxolimab, CD8+ T cells had more expanded clones than CD4+ T cells on average.

On this clone itself: It lacks a known antigen. No much larger clone exists at a distance of one base, and base qualities are not known.

The germline V gene provides CDR1 SGHTA and CDR2 FQGNSA. The V end loses 4 bases and the J end loses 1 base, and a stretch of 14 bases separates them. The CDR3 spans 15 residues, from the cysteine through the phenylalanine. The DNA shown is the 45-base CDR3, in frame from base 1. The trial excluded patients who had a history of autoimmune disease or who were on systemic immunosuppression. Peripheral blood for TCR sequencing was collected from all dose cohorts at baseline, on cycle 4 day 1, and on cycle 7 day 1. The samples were drawn from a first-in-human, open-label, multicenter phase I dose-escalation trial of ivuxolimab. The trial enrolled adults with locally advanced or metastatic head and neck squamous cell, hepatocellular, melanoma or renal cell carcinoma. Before TCR sequencing, CD4+ T cells and CD8+ T cells were sorted from peripheral blood as separate populations. Genomic DNA was extracted from sorted cells for sequencing of the TCRbeta CDR3 region. The immunoSEQ Assay was used for sequencing of TCRbeta CDR3 regions. Drawn from immuneACCESS, this table holds only the in-frame rearrangements with V and J called that TCRdb kept. Clones are partly lost; checked studies trace under half to an unresolved V gene and leave the rest unexplained. The sample profile shows 35,000 to 45,000 clones; over 75% of them were found once. The top ten hold 3% to 4.5% of the sample.

This TCR was sampled from an adult with an advanced solid tumor such as melanoma, head and neck, liver or kidney cancer. This specimen consisted of CD4+ or CD8+ T cells sorted from blood, obtained in a trial of the OX40 agonist ivuxolimab. In this chain, TRBV7-2 is recombined with TRBJ2-7; TRBD1 is a possible D gene, resting on 6 matching bases. The CDR3 protein is CASSYGPGESYEQYF. The nucleotides are TGTGCCAGCAGCTATGGTCCAGGGGAGTCCTACGAGCAGTACTTC.